These 4 T cell receptor beta chains were all obtained from the same sample, sequenced in a study of blood T cell repertoires in COVID-19. Produced via immunoSEQ multiplex PCR; TCRdb's table is partial and in-frame only. The sample carries 200,000 or so clones, 70% to 90% recorded once. The sequencing input was peripheral blood. The source of these receptors is a woman aged 80 or over with acute or convalescent COVID-19.

This chain links TRBV7-2 with TRBJ2-7, with 7 bases lining up with TRBD1. The germline V gene has CDR1 SGHTA and CDR2 FQGNSA. The CDR3 length is 14 residues. V dropped 5 bases and J dropped 7; count of bases not matched to a gene: 11. This CDR3 is CASSPIQGRREQYF. CDR3 in DNA: TGTGCCAGCAGCCCTATACAGGGGCGAAGGGAGCAGTACTTC.

The chain recombines TRBV19 with TRBJ1-6; D might be TRBD1 (6 bases). The CDR3 loop spans 15 amino acids. The germline V and J ends were trimmed by 6 bases and 7 bases, with 16 bases remaining between them. Germline CDR1 reads LNHDA; CDR2 reads SQIVND (reference sequence). The CDR3 spells CASSPDSSWNSPLHF. Written as DNA, the CDR3 is TGTGCCAGTAGCCCGGACAGTTCCTGGAATTCACCCCTCCACTTT.

The chain recombines TRBV5-1 with TRBJ2-1, with 9 bases lining up with TRBD2. This CDR3 region has 16 residues. The junction had 9 bases not matched to a gene; V was cut back by 0 bases and J by 8 bases. Per germline, CDR1 SGHRS and CDR2 YFSETQ. Here the CDR3 reads CASSLGGLATVDEQFF. As DNA, the CDR3 is TGCGCCAGCAGCTTGGGGGGACTAGCTACCGTCGATGAGCAGTTCTTC.

The V gene is TRBV7-2, the J gene TRBJ1-3; D is unresolved. Germline V gives CDR1 SGHTA, CDR2 FQGNSA. The CDR3 is made up of 14 amino acids. The V end lost 5 bases, the J end lost 5 bases, and 13 bases lay between the germline ends. CDR3 DNA: TGTGCCAGCAGCCCCCCGCGGGAGCGAAACACCATATATTTT. Translation: CASSPPRERNTIYF.